Following are 24 T cell receptor beta chains from one sample sequenced in a study of cytomegalovirus exposure and HLA in healthy donors. It was with 60 Vbeta and 13 Jbeta primers that the PCR ran. Sequencing was performed with immunoSEQ multiplex PCR; in TCRdb, only in-frame clones are kept and a portion is missing. This table holds 170,000 or so clones, 75% to 90% found once. Sequencing input: PBMCs. The receptors come from a man aged 45-60 years in good health and CMV-seronegative.

This chain links TRBV7-3 with TRBJ2-1, with D maybe TRBD1 (5 bases). From germline, CDR1 is SGHTA and CDR2 FQGTGA. The length of the CDR3 is 14 residues. The germline V and J ends were trimmed by 5 bases and 6 bases, with 14 bases remaining between them. CDR3 sequence: CASSLRSRANEQFF. CDR3 DNA: TGTGCCAGCAGCCTTCGTTCCAGGGCCAATGAGCAGTTCTTC. The full variable domain, rest sourced from reference TRBV7-3 and TRBJ2-1, is GAGVSQTPSNKVTEKGKYVELRCDPISGHTALYWYRQSLGQGPEFLIYFQGTGAADDSGLPNDRFFAVRPEGSVSTLKIQRTERGDSAVYLCASSLRSRANEQFFGPGTRLTVL.

Only one count was recorded for this clone. The V gene is TRBV5-1, the J gene TRBJ2-5; the match to TRBD1 covers 8 bases. Germline values: CDR1 SGHRS, CDR2 YFSETQ. This CDR3 contains 16 residues. Trimming cost V 0 bases and J 5 bases; bases outside gene matches: 9. The CDR3 loop reads CASSLVAGGRLETQYF. The CDR3 DNA reads as TGCGCCAGCAGCTTGGTGGCAGGGGGCCGTCTGGAGACCCAGTACTTC.

The rearrangement links TRBV5-8 to TRBJ1-1; 12 bases line up with TRBD1. Germline trimming cut 5 bases from V and 6 bases from J; bases unmatched to any gene: 17. The germline V gene has CDR1 SGHTS and CDR2 YDEGEE. The CDR3 is made up of 18 amino acids. CDR3 region: CASRPGQGAPGYLSEAFF. CDR3 DNA sequence: TGTGCCAGCAGGCCGGGACAGGGGGCGCCGGGGTATCTCTCTGAAGCTTTCTTT. Based on the CDR3 plus reference TRBV5-8 and TRBJ1-1, the full variable domain is EAGVTQSPTHLIKTRGQQATLRCSPISGHTSVYWYQQALGLGLQFLLWYDEGEERNRGNFPPRFSGRQFPNYSSELNVNALELEDSALYLCASRPGQGAPGYLSEAFFGQGTRLTVV.

The V call is TRBV2, the J call TRBJ1-1; possibly TRBD1 for D (6 bases). V was trimmed by 6 bases and J by 0 bases, leaving 14 bases between them. Per the germline V gene, CDR1 is SNHLY and CDR2 is FYNNEI. This CDR3 contains 15 residues. CDR3 region: CASRGGAGLNTEAFF. The CDR3 nucleotides are TGTGCCAGCAGGGGGGGGGCAGGGTTGAACACTGAAGCTTTCTTT. Using reference TRBV2 and TRBJ1-1 for the parts outside the CDR3, the full variable domain is EPEVTQTPSHQVTQMGQEVILRCVPISNHLYFYWYRQILGQKVEFLVSFYNNEISEKSEIFDDQFSVERPDGSNFTLKIRSTKLEDSAMYFCASRGGAGLNTEAFFGQGTRLTVV.

The V gene is TRBV6-5, the J gene TRBJ1-5; D is unclear. Germline CDR1 and CDR2: MNHEY and SVGAGI. Trimming left V 5 bases short and J 0 bases short, with 5 bases between. CDR3 size: 13 residues. The CDR3 loop reads CASSQYSNQPQHF. Written as DNA, the CDR3 is TGTGCCAGCAGTCAGTATAGCAATCAGCCCCAGCATTTT.

The chain is built from TRBV6-6 and TRBJ2-5, with 7 bases identical to TRBD2. This CDR3 is 15 amino acids long. Germline V gene data show CDR1 as MNHNY and CDR2 as SVGAGI (reference sequence). Unmatched junction bases numbered 9, after V lost 6 bases and J lost 2 bases. CDR3 region: CASSPLADLQETQYF. The DNA of the CDR3 is TGTGCCAGCAGCCCTCTAGCGGACCTTCAAGAGACCCAGTACTTC.

This clone was counted a single time. The chain carries TRBV7-2 and TRBJ2-2, with 7 bases matching TRBD2. With 1 base clipped from V and 6 bases from J, the junction kept 5 bases outside the gene matches. CDR1 SGHTA and CDR2 FQGNSA come from the germline V gene. The CDR3 contains 15 residues. Here the CDR3 reads CASSLDAGVAGELFF. CDR3 DNA: TGTGCCAGCAGCTTAGACGCGGGAGTGGCCGGGGAGCTGTTTTTT.

CDR3 sequence: CASSYGGAGGYTF. The CDR3 DNA sequence: TGTGCCAGCAGTTACGGTGGGGCGGGGGGCTACACCTTC. The gene calls are TRBV6-5 and TRBJ1-2; D may be TRBD1 (5 bases). The V gene lost 2 bases and the J gene lost 8 bases, with 12 bases spanning the gap. This CDR3 has 13 residues. The germline CDR1 and CDR2 sequences are MNHEY and SVGAGI.

The rearrangement uses TRBV5-6 and TRBJ2-4, with 7 bases that match TRBD1. Germline lookup yields CDR1 SGHDT and CDR2 YYEEEE. The V and J ends lost 4 bases and 5 bases, in that order; junction bases with no gene match: 6. There are 14 residues in the CDR3. CDR3 coding DNA: TGTGCCAGCAGCACACCGGGACAGCAAAACATTCAGTACTTC. Translation gives CASSTPGQQNIQYF.

The gene calls are TRBV5-1 and TRBJ1-4, with 7 nucleotides matching TRBD1. CDR1 and CDR2 from the germline V gene are SGHRS and YFSETQ. The trim removed 0 bases at V and 7 bases at J, leaving 0 bases unmatched. This CDR3 is built from 13 residues. The CDR3 DNA sequence: TGCGCCAGCAGCTTGGGGACAGGTGAAAAACTGTTTTTT. Its translation is CASSLGTGEKLFF.

Only one count was recorded for this clone. The chain employs TRBV5-4 and TRBJ2-3; unclear D gene. The CDR3 has 13 residues. In germline, CDR1 is SGHNT, CDR2 YYREEE (reference sequence). The V gene lost 1 base and the J gene lost 0 bases, with 3 bases spanning the gap. CDR3: CASSLLSTDTQYF. For the CDR3, the DNA is TGTGCCAGCAGCTTGCTTAGCACAGATACGCAGTATTTT.

The rearrangement joins TRBV15 to TRBJ1-4, with D maybe TRBD1 (6 bases). Trimming left V 7 bases short and J 8 bases short, with 23 bases between. CDR3 size: 16 residues. Germline assignment: CDR1 LNHNV and CDR2 YYDKDF (reference sequence). CDR3 sequence reads: CATTDWGRGSMEKLFF. The DNA for the CDR3 is TGTGCCACCACCGATTGGGGGCGAGGGAGTATGGAAAAACTGTTTTTT.

V and J are TRBV30 and TRBJ2-1; 8 bases match TRBD2. The junction had 8 bases not matched to a gene; V was cut back by 2 bases and J by 5 bases. This CDR3 contains 15 residues. From germline, CDR1 is GTSNPN and CDR2 SVGIG (reference sequence). The chain's CDR3 is CAWSPGLVVNNEQFF. The CDR3 DNA reads TGTGCCTGGAGTCCGGGACTAGTGGTAAACAATGAGCAGTTCTTC.

The chain carries TRBV19 and TRBJ2-5, with 8 bases identical to TRBD1. The DNA matches TRBJ2-7 better at its end, which makes the J call doubtful. Germline-derived CDR1 and CDR2 are LNHDA and SQIVND (reference sequence). The CDR3 runs to 16 residues. CDR3: CASSLTGRDRSYEQYF. CDR3 DNA: TGTGCCAGTAGCCTCACCGGTCGGGACAGGAGCTACGAGCAGTACTTC.

J is TRBJ2-5 and V is TRBV6-1; tentatively, D is TRBD1 (5 bases). The end of the DNA is better explained by TRBJ2-7, so the J call may be wrong. Germline CDR1 is MNHNS and CDR2 is SASEGT. The CDR3 sequence is 12 residues long. The CDR3 nucleotides read TGTGCCAGCAGTGAAAGGGGAAACGAGCAGTACTTC. The encoded protein is CASSERGNEQYF.

V is TRBV7-2 and J is TRBJ2-7; D might be TRBD1 (6 bases). V was clipped by 5 bases and J by 6 bases, with 20 bases between them. CDR3 size: 15 residues. Germline CDR1 reads SGHTA; CDR2 reads FQGNSA. DNA for the CDR3: TGTGCCAGCAGCCCCAGACAGGAGGCGGCGGGCGAGCAGTACTTC. Protein: CASSPRQEAAGEQYF.

This clone was found once. The chain uses TRBV9 and TRBJ1-5, with 10 bases that match TRBD1. The V gene end was trimmed by 4 bases and the J gene end by 4 bases; junction bases not matched to a gene: 2. CDR1 is SGDLS and CDR2 is YYNGEE in the germline V gene. CDR3 length: 14 residues. CDR3: CASSRQGANQPQHF. The DNA for the CDR3 is TGTGCCAGCAGCCGACAGGGGGCGAATCAGCCCCAGCATTTT. Complete variable domain (other parts from reference TRBV9 and TRBJ1-5): DSGVTQTPKHLITATGQRVTLRCSPRSGDLSVYWYQQSLDQGLQFLIQYYNGEERAKGNILERFSAQQFPDLHSELNLSSLELGDSALYFCASSRQGANQPQHFGDGTRLSIL.

This chain connects TRBV19 to TRBJ2-5, with 8 bases identical to TRBD1. CDR3 length equals 14 residues. V was clipped by 6 bases and J by 4 bases; unmatched bases: 7. The V gene's germline CDR1 is LNHDA and CDR2 SQIVND (reference sequence). As DNA, the CDR3 is TGTGCCAGTAGCCAGGACAGGGCGGGAGAGACCCAGTACTTC. Translation gives CASSQDRAGETQYF. Complete variable domain (other parts from reference TRBV19 and TRBJ2-5): DGGITQSPKYLFRKEGQNVTLSCEQNLNHDAMYWYRQDPGQGLRLIYYSQIVNDFQKGDIAEGYSVSREKKESFPLTVTSAQKNPTAFYLCASSQDRAGETQYFGPGTRLLVL.

Concerning this clone itself: Mismatch with germline at one junction end may stem from a read error. The chain joins TRBV27 to TRBJ2-7, with D tentatively TRBD2 (6 bases). From germline, CDR1 is MNHEY and CDR2 SMNVEV (reference sequence). The CDR3 consists of 15 residues. The CDR3 DNA is TGTGCCAGCAGTTCCCGGGGGAGCGGGTCCTACGAGCAGCACTTC. Translation: CASSSRGSGSYEQHF.

The genes are TRBV7-9 and TRBJ1-1; tentatively, D is TRBD1 (6 bases). There are 16 residues in the CDR3. From germline, CDR1 is SEHNR and CDR2 FQNEAQ (reference sequence). Deletions cut 5 bases from V and 5 bases from J, with 21 bases between. The CDR3 DNA sequence: TGTGCCAGCAGCCCTTACTCGGGGGGCGTCGGGACTGAAGCTTTCTTT. Translated: CASSPYSGGVGTEAFF.

V and J are TRBV28 and TRBJ2-3, with 8 bases aligning to TRBD1. Looked up from germline, CDR1 is MDHEN and CDR2 is SYDVKM. With 5 bases clipped from V and 4 bases from J, the junction kept 14 bases outside the gene matches. The CDR3 spans 17 residues. The CDR3 spells CASSPFIGTGGADTQYF. The CDR3 DNA is TGTGCCAGCAGTCCCTTTATTGGGACAGGTGGCGCAGATACGCAGTATTTT.

This clone was detected only once. The DNA for the CDR3 is TGTGCCACCAGCAGAGATAGAATCCAGACTCTAGCCAAAAACATTCAGTACTTC. As protein: CATSRDRIQTLAKNIQYF. This chain connects TRBV15 to TRBJ2-4; D gene unclear. With 0 bases removed from V and 0 bases from J, the gap between germline ends came to 15 bases. CDR1 is LNHNV and CDR2 is YYDKDF in the germline V gene (reference sequence). The CDR3 has 18 amino acids.

V and J are TRBV4-3 and TRBJ1-3; 10 nucleotides align to TRBD1. The CDR3 is made up of 15 amino acids. CDR1 and CDR2 (germline): LGHNA, YSLEER. J lost 4 bases, V lost 3 bases, and 3 bases had no gene match. For the CDR3, the DNA is TGCGCCAGCAGCCAGGGGGACAGGGGAGGAAACACCATATATTTT. As protein: CASSQGDRGGNTIYF.

This chain connects TRBV5-6 to TRBJ1-5; no reliable D call. The CDR3 length is 15 residues. Germline lookup yields CDR1 SGHDT and CDR2 YYEEEE. V gave up 1 base and J gave up 3 bases, with 11 bases separating them. CDR3 coding DNA: TGTGCCAGCAGCTTGTACGGCAGGTTCAATCAGCCCCAGCATTTT. This sequence encodes CASSLYGRFNQPQHF.